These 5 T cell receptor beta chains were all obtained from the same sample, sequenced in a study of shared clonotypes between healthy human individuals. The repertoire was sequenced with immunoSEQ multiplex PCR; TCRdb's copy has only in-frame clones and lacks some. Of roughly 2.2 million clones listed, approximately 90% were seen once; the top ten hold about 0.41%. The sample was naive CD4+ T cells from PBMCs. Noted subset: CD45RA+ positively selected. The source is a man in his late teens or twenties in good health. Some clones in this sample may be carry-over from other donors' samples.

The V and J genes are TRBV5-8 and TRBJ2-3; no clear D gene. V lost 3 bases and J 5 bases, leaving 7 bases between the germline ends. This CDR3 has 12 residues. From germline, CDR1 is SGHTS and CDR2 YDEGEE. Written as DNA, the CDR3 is TGTGCCAGCAGCTCCTTGTTAGATACGCAGTATTTT. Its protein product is CASSSLLDTQYF.

The CDR3 protein is CASSFQDSGNTIYF. CDR3 sequence (DNA): TGTGCCAGCAGCTTCCAGGACAGCGGAAACACCATATATTTT. V gene TRBV5-5 combines with J gene TRBJ1-3; TRBD1 might be the D (6 bases). Germline CDR1 reads SGHKS; CDR2 reads YYEKEE (reference sequence). V shed 2 bases and J shed 4 bases, with 10 bases lying between them. The CDR3 sequence is 14 residues long.

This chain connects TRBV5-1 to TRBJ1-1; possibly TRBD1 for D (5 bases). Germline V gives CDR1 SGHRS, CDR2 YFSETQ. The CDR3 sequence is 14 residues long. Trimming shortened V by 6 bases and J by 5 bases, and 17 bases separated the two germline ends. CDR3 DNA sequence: TGCGCCAGCACGACGCCAGGGACGGGGACTGAAGCTTTCTTT. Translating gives CASTTPGTGTEAFF.

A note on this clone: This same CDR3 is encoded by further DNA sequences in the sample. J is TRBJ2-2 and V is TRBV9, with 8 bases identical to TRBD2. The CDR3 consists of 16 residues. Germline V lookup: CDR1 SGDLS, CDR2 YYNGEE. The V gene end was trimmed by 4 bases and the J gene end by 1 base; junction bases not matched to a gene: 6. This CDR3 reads CASSPRTSGNTGELFF. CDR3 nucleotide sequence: TGTGCCAGCAGCCCCCGAACTAGCGGGAACACCGGGGAGCTGTTTTTT.

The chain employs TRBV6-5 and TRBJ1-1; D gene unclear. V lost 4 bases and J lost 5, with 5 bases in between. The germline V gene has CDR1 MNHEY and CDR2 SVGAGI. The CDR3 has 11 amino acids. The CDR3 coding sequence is TGTGCCAGCAGTTCCCCGACTGAAGCTTTCTTT. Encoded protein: CASSSPTEAFF.